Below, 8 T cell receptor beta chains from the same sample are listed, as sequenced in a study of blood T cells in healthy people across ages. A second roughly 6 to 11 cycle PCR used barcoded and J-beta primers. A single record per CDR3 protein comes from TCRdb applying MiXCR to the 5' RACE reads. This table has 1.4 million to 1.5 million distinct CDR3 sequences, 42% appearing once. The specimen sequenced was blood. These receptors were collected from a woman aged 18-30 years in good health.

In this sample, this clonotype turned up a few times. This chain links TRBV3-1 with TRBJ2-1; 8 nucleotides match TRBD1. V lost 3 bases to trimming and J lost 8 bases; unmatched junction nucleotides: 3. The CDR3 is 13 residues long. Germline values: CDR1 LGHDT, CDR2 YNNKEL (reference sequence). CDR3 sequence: CASSHAGGHEQFF. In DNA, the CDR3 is TGTGCCAGCAGCCACGCAGGGGGCCATGAGCAGTTCTTC.

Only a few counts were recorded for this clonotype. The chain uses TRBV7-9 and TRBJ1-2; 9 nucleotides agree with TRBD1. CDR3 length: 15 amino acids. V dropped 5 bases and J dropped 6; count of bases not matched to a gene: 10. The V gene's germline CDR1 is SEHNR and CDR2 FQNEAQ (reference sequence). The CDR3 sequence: CASSTWDRESHGYTF. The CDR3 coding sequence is TGTGCCAGCAGCACCTGGGACAGGGAAAGCCATGGCTACACCTTC.

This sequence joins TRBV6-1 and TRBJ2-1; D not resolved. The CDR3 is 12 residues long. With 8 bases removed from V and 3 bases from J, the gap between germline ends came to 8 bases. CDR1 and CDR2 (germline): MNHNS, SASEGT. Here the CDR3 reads CASGRNYNEQFF. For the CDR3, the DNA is TGTGCCAGCGGGCGGAACTACAATGAGCAGTTCTTC.

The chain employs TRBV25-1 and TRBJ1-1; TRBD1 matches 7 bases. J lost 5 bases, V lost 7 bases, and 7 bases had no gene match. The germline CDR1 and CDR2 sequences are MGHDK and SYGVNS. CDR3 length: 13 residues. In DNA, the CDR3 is TGTGCCAGCACCCATACAGGGGTGACTGAAGCTTTCTTT. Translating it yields CASTHTGVTEAFF.

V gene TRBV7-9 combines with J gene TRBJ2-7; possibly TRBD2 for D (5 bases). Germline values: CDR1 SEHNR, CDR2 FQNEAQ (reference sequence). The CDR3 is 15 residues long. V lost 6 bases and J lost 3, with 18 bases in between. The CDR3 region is CASSPLSGGDYEQYF. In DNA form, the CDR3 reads TGTGCCAGCAGTCCGTTGAGCGGAGGAGACTACGAGCAGTACTTC.

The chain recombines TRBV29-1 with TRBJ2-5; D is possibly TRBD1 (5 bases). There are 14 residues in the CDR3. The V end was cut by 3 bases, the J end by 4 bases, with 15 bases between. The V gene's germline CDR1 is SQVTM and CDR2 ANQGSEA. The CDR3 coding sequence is TGCAGCGTTGATGACAAGGGGCGCGGAGAGACCCAGTACTTC. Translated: CSVDDKGRGETQYF.

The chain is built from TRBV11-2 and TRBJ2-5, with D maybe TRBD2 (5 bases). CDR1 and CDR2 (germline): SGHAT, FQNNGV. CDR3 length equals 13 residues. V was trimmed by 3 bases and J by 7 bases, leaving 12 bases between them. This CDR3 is CASSFLAKGTQYF. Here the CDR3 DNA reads TGTGCCAGCAGCTTCTTAGCGAAGGGGACCCAGTACTTC.

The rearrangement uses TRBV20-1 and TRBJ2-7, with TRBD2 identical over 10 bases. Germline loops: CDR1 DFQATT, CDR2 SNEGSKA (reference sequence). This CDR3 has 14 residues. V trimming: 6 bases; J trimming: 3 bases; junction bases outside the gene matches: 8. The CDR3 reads CSASTSGPVYEQYF. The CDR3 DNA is TGCAGTGCCTCGACTAGCGGGCCCGTCTACGAGCAGTACTTC.